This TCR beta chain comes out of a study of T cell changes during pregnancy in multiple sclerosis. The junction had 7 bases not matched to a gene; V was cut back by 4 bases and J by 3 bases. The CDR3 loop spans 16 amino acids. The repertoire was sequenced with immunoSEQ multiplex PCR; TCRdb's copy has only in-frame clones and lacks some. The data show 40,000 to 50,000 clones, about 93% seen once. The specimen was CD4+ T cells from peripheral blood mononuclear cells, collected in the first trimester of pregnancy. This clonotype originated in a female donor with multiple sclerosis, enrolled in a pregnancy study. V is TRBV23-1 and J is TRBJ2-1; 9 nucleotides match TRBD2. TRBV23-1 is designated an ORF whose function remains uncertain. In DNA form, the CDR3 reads TGCGCCAGCAGTCCCCGGACTAGCGTAATCTACAATGAGCAGTTCTTC. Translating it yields CASSPRTSVIYNEQFF.